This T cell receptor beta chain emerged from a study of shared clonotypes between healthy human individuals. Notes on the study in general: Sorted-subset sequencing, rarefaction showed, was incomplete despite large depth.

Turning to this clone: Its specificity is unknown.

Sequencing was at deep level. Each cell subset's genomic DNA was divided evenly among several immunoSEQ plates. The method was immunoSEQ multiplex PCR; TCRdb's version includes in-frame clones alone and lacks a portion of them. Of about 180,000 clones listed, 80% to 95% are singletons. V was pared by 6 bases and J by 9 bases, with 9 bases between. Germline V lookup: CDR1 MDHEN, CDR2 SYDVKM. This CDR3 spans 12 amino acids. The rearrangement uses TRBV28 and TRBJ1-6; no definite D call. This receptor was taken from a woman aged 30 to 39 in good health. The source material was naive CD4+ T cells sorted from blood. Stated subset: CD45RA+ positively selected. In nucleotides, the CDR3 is TGTGCCAGCAGAAAACCCCCTTCACCCCTCCACTTT. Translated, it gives CASRKPPSPLHF.